The T cell receptor (beta chain) under discussion was sequenced for a study of T-cell memory formation after mild COVID-19. Per germline, CDR1 SGHTA and CDR2 FQGNSA. This CDR3 comprises 15 residues. Trimming stripped 5 bases from V and 4 bases from J, with 18 bases between. 5'RACE primed at constant segments yielded TCR alpha and TCR beta cDNA libraries bearing sample barcodes and UMIs. TCRdb processed the 5' RACE reads anew with MiXCR; each CDR3 protein has one entry. The profile covers about 420,000 distinct CDR3 sequences, with more than 20% appearing a single time and over 10% taken by the ten largest. This clonotype was found a few times.

The V gene is TRBV7-2, the J gene TRBJ2-7; D may correspond to TRBD1 or TRBD2 (5 bases each). Input material: PBMCs or a T cell subset sorted from them (not recorded which). The source is an adult woman who had mild COVID-19 (a few samples of this study predate the infection). Cell type and time point are not known. DNA of the CDR3: TGTGCCAGCAGCCCCCTCTTGGGGGAGCTGTACGAGCAGTACTTC. This encodes CASSPLLGELYEQYF.